The next 28 T cell receptor beta chains were all read from a single sample in a study of Graves' ophthalmopathy and Graves' hyperthyroidism. The authors amplified TCR beta CDR3 regions, and they did so from RNA transcripts for repertoire sequencing. First-round RT-PCR with HTBI primers preceded a second-round multiplex PCR. TCRdb re-called the multiplex PCR reads through MiXCR, storing one row per CDR3 protein. The data show about 180,000 distinct CDR3 sequences, less than 45% seen once. Sample: peripheral blood. Source of these receptors: a woman in her thirties or forties with Graves' ophthalmopathy.

This clonotype was counted at least ten times. The gene calls are TRBV15 and TRBJ1-1; no reliable D call. This CDR3 has 14 residues. Germline V gene lookup returns CDR1 LNHNV and CDR2 YYDKDF (reference sequence). V lost 0 bases to trimming and J lost 6 bases, with 11 bases between them. CDR3 sequence (DNA): TGTGCCACCAGCAGAGAAACAGAAGGCTCTGAAGCTTTCTTT. Translating it yields CATSRETEGSEAFF.

The gene calls are TRBV6-1 and TRBJ1-3, with a weak D call TRBD1 (5 bases). Between the trimmed V and J ends, which lost 7 bases and 1 base, there was a span of 8 bases. The CDR3 is 13 amino acids. Germline CDR1 is MNHNS and CDR2 is SASEGT. The CDR3 reads CASNDRSGNTIYF. In DNA form, the CDR3 reads TGTGCCAGCAATGACAGATCTGGAAACACCATATATTTT.

This clonotype was seen many times. The chain has TRBV24-1 and TRBJ2-5; tentative D call: TRBD2 (6 bases). Germline lookup yields CDR1 KGHDR and CDR2 SFDVKD. Trimming cost V 5 bases and J 5 bases, with 17 bases left between them. This CDR3 region has 15 residues. CDR3 in amino acids: CATSAGAGIGETQYF. The CDR3 DNA is TGTGCCACCAGTGCGGGAGCAGGGATTGGCGAGACCCAGTACTTC.

The chain uses TRBV20-1 and TRBJ2-5; TRBD2 might be the D (7 bases). This CDR3 has 17 amino acids. The V gene lost 2 bases and the J gene lost 2 bases, with 21 bases spanning the gap. Germline V gives CDR1 DFQATT, CDR2 SNEGSKA (reference sequence). The DNA of the CDR3 is TGCAGTGCTAGAACAGGGAGGGCTAGCGGCTTACAAGAGACCCAGTACTTC. This gives the protein CSARTGRASGLQETQYF.

The sample holds many counts of this clonotype. The chain has TRBV7-9 and TRBJ1-6; TRBD1 might be the D (6 bases). The CDR3 runs 15 residues. Germline loops: CDR1 SEHNR, CDR2 FQNEAQ (reference sequence). V was shortened by 2 bases and J by 7 bases, with 12 bases between the two germline ends. The CDR3 DNA is TGTGCCAGCAGCTTATCTGGGGGCTTCAATTCACCCCTCCACTTT. It yields the protein CASSLSGGFNSPLHF.

This chain connects TRBV6-1 to TRBJ2-5, with TRBD1 matching 7 bases. CDR3 length equals 15 residues. Germline V gene lookup returns CDR1 MNHNS and CDR2 SASEGT. Trimming removed 6 bases from V and 2 bases from J; junction bases left unmatched: 9. The CDR3 region has the DNA TGTGCCAGCAGCCCCCATGACAGGGCGCAAGAGACCCAGTACTTC. Protein sequence: CASSPHDRAQETQYF.

This sequence joins TRBV11-2 and TRBJ2-4; 9 bases fit TRBD2. The CDR3 runs to 20 residues. In germline, CDR1 is SGHAT, CDR2 FQNNGV. The junction had 14 bases not matched to a gene; V was cut back by 1 base and J by 1 base. In DNA form, the CDR3 reads TGTGCCAGCAGCTTAGTGACGAGTAGCGGGAGTGAGTCTGCCAAAAACATTCAGTACTTC. Encoded protein: CASSLVTSSGSESAKNIQYF.

This clonotype was seen many times. This chain links TRBV27 with TRBJ2-7; TRBD2 matches 8 bases. The CDR3 consists of 15 residues. Trimming at V came to 5 bases and at J to 4 bases, leaving 10 bases not matched to a gene. Germline CDR1 reads MNHEY; CDR2 reads SMNVEV (reference sequence). The CDR3 here is CASSPRGSGVYEQYF. The CDR3 coding sequence is TGTGCCAGCAGTCCCCGGGGTAGCGGGGTGTACGAGCAGTACTTC.

The chain couples TRBV6-5 to TRBJ1-1; D call uncertain. Germline V gene data show CDR1 as MNHEY and CDR2 as SVGAGI. The CDR3 consists of 12 residues. V lost 2 bases, J lost 5 bases, and 6 bases lay in between. The CDR3 DNA follows: TGTGCCAGCAGTTACATCGGGACTGAAGCTTTCTTT. Protein product: CASSYIGTEAFF.

The chain combines TRBV15 with TRBJ1-2; a possible D gene is TRBD1 (6 bases). V lost 3 bases to trimming and J lost 2 bases, with 10 bases between them. The CDR3 sequence is 14 residues long. The germline gives CDR1 LNHNV, CDR2 YYDKDF (reference sequence). CDR3 sequence (DNA): TGTGCCACCAGCAGCGGACAGTTCAACTATGGCTACACCTTC. This translates into CATSSGQFNYGYTF.

The V gene is TRBV20-1, the J gene TRBJ2-7; 11 bases align to TRBD2. The V gene's germline CDR1 is DFQATT and CDR2 SNEGSKA (reference sequence). There are 12 residues in the CDR3. The junction had 0 bases not matched to a gene; V was cut back by 1 base and J by 7 bases. The CDR3: CSARGLAGEQYF. In DNA form, the CDR3 reads TGCAGTGCTAGAGGACTAGCGGGAGAGCAGTACTTC.

This chain joins TRBV5-1 and TRBJ1-1, with a tentative D call TRBD1 (5 bases). Looked up from germline, CDR1 is SGHRS and CDR2 is YFSETQ. V lost 0 bases and J lost 5, with 17 bases in between. The CDR3 runs to 16 residues. CDR3 protein: CASSLEIRGGGTEAFF. DNA of the CDR3: TGCGCCAGCAGCTTGGAGATTCGCGGGGGAGGAACTGAAGCTTTCTTT.

This clonotype has at least ten counts. This chain links TRBV6-5 with TRBJ2-2, with D perhaps TRBD1 (5 bases). This CDR3 has 12 amino acids. V was trimmed by 6 bases and J by 6 bases, leaving 8 bases between them. The germline V gene has CDR1 MNHEY and CDR2 SVGAGI. The CDR3 sequence is CASRTVPGELFF. The CDR3 nucleotides read TGTGCCAGCAGGACAGTTCCCGGGGAGCTGTTTTTT.

This clonotype was found many times. The chain has TRBV5-1 and TRBJ2-7; D is unresolved. In germline, CDR1 is SGHRS, CDR2 YFSETQ. CDR3 length equals 14 residues. Trimming pared 0 bases from V and 3 bases from J, leaving 10 bases between. The CDR3, as DNA: TGCGCCAGCAGCTTGGACACGCGTGGCTACGAGCAGTACTTC. Its translation is CASSLDTRGYEQYF.

This chain links TRBV29-1 with TRBJ1-1; weak D call: TRBD1 (6 bases). Trimming stripped 7 bases from V and 1 base from J, with 16 bases between. Germline lookup yields CDR1 SQVTM and CDR2 ANQGSEA. This CDR3 region has 14 residues. CDR3 sequence (DNA): TGCAGCGACCCAGGGGTGACTTGGAACACTGAAGCTTTCTTT. It translates to CSDPGVTWNTEAFF.

The chain carries TRBV6-1 and TRBJ2-2; 7 bases are shared with TRBD2. This CDR3 has 14 residues. The junction had 0 bases not matched to a gene; V was cut back by 2 bases and J by 3 bases. Germline loops: CDR1 MNHNS, CDR2 SASEGT. The CDR3 bases are TGTGCCAGCAGTGAACTAGCGGACACCGGGGAGCTGTTTTTT. This sequence encodes CASSELADTGELFF.

The chain has TRBV28 and TRBJ1-5; the D is unclear. The V gene's germline CDR1 is MDHEN and CDR2 SYDVKM. This CDR3 comprises 12 residues. V was shortened by 8 bases and J by 4 bases, with 9 bases between the two germline ends. This chain's CDR3 is CASGSRNQPQHF. The CDR3 region has the DNA TGTGCCAGCGGGTCCAGGAATCAGCCCCAGCATTTT. Supplemented by reference TRBV28 and TRBJ1-5, the full variable domain reads DVKVTQSSRYLVKRTGEKVFLECVQDMDHENMFWYRQDPGLGLRLIYFSYDVKMKEKGDIPEGYSVSREKKERFSLILESASTNQTSMYLCASGSRNQPQHFGDGTRLSIL.

In its sample, this clonotype was seen many times. The CDR3 nucleotides read TGTGCCAGCAGTTACTCTGGCAGATCAGCCAAAAACATTCAGTACTTC. Its translation is CASSYSGRSAKNIQYF. The genes are TRBV6-5 and TRBJ2-4, with D unresolved. The CDR3 is 16 amino acids. The germline V and J ends were trimmed by 0 bases and 0 bases, with 9 bases remaining between them. Germline-derived CDR1 and CDR2 are MNHEY and SVGAGI.

In its sample, this clonotype was seen once. J is TRBJ1-5 and V is TRBV12-3 or TRBV12-4; D gene uncertain. Trimming removed 3 bases at V and 3 bases at J, with 12 bases between. The CDR3 runs to 15 residues. The CDR3 loop is CASSFAETPNQPQHF. CDR3 sequence (DNA): TGTGCCAGCAGTTTCGCAGAGACCCCCAATCAGCCCCAGCATTTT.

In its sample, this clonotype was seen a few times. The chain employs TRBV18 and TRBJ2-2; D gene unclear. V lost 3 bases, J lost 0 bases, and 11 bases lay in between. The CDR3 has 16 amino acids. Germline assignment: CDR1 KGHSH and CDR2 LQKENI. Here the CDR3 DNA reads TGTGCCAGCTCACCCTGGGTGTTATCGAACACCGGGGAGCTGTTTTTT. This codes for CASSPWVLSNTGELFF.

This sequence joins TRBV6-1 and TRBJ1-2, with D unresolved. The CDR3 covers 15 residues. Trimming removed 5 bases from V and 0 bases from J, with 13 bases in between. Per germline, CDR1 MNHNS and CDR2 SASEGT. The CDR3 spells CASSQAYTANYGYTF. The CDR3 nucleotides read TGTGCCAGCAGTCAGGCTTACACCGCTAACTATGGCTACACCTTC.

This clonotype was detected only a few times. This chain uses TRBV6-2 or TRBV6-3 with TRBJ2-7; no firm D call. The V and J ends lost 7 bases and 1 base respectively, with 20 bases between them. The germline CDR1 and CDR2 sequences are MNHEY and SVGEGT. The CDR3 loop spans 16 amino acids. The CDR3 here is CASNSIEQPSSYEQYF. CDR3 DNA: TGTGCCAGCAACTCTATCGAACAACCAAGTTCCTACGAGCAGTACTTC.

The chain employs TRBV28 and TRBJ1-1; 7 bases fit TRBD1. The germline V gene has CDR1 MDHEN and CDR2 SYDVKM. The CDR3 consists of 13 residues. With V trimmed by 2 bases and J by 11 bases, 8 bases remained unmatched. CDR3 amino acids: CASSLEGATTAFF. In DNA form, the CDR3 reads TGTGCCAGCAGTTTAGAGGGGGCCACCACGGCTTTCTTT.

The chain has TRBV25-1 and TRBJ2-5; the D gene is possibly TRBD2 (6 bases). The V end was cut by 1 base, the J end by 1 base, with 7 bases between. Germline V gives CDR1 MGHDK, CDR2 SYGVNS. The CDR3 loop spans 14 amino acids. This chain's CDR3 is CASSEWEAQETQYF. The CDR3 DNA follows: TGTGCCAGCAGTGAATGGGAGGCCCAAGAGACCCAGTACTTC.

In its sample, this clonotype ranks as medium-sized. V usage is TRBV12-3 or TRBV12-4 and J usage is TRBJ1-2; tentative D call: TRBD1 (5 bases). This CDR3 has 14 amino acids. V was shortened by 3 bases and J by 8 bases, with 16 bases between the two germline ends. The CDR3 spells CASSFGTEGIGYTF. CDR3 nucleotides: TGTGCCAGCAGTTTTGGGACCGAGGGTATCGGCTACACCTTC.

This clonotype was counted many times. V gene TRBV5-5 combines with J gene TRBJ1-1; no clear D. This CDR3 region has 13 residues. Looked up from germline, CDR1 is SGHKS and CDR2 is YYEKEE (reference sequence). The ends were cut back, 1 base at V and 3 bases at J, with 7 bases in the middle. CDR3 coding DNA: TGTGCCAGCAGCTTGTTTGCCTACACTGAAGCTTTCTTT. Translating gives CASSLFAYTEAFF.

This clonotype occurred many times. The chain is built from TRBV5-1 and TRBJ2-5; possibly TRBD2 for D (5 bases). Trimming took 7 bases from V and 5 from J, leaving 15 bases between them. The CDR3 consists of 13 residues. From germline, CDR1 is SGHRS and CDR2 YFSETQ. In DNA form, the CDR3 reads TGCGCCAGCTCTATATGGGGAGATGAGACCCAGTACTTC. The encoded protein is CASSIWGDETQYF.

This clonotype has just one count. One end of the junction fails to match germline, which may point to a read error. The chain recombines TRBV12-3 or TRBV12-4 with TRBJ1-5, with 9 bases that match TRBD1. The length of the CDR3 is 14 residues. In DNA form, the CDR3 reads TGTGCCAGCAGTTTAGCGGGACAGGGCCAGCCCCCGCATTTT. Translated: CASSLAGQGQPPHF.